These 3 T cell receptor beta chains originate from one sample sequenced in a study of cytomegalovirus exposure and HLA in healthy donors. Sequencing used immunoSEQ multiplex PCR; TCRdb keeps in-frame clones, though not all of them. Of under 250,000 clones in the sample, over 75% are singletons; the top ten hold 1.5% to 2%. Sequenced material: PBMCs. These receptors all stem from a woman in her late teens or twenties in good health and CMV-seropositive.

This clone was seen only once. V is TRBV30 and J is TRBJ1-2; no reliable D call. Trimming took 0 bases from V and 8 from J, leaving 10 bases between them. This CDR3 is 12 amino acids long. Germline loops: CDR1 GTSNPN, CDR2 SVGIG (reference sequence). The CDR3 protein is CAWSVQVLGYTF. Here the CDR3 DNA reads TGTGCCTGGAGTGTGCAGGTACTGGGCTACACCTTC.

The chain is built from TRBV7-6 and TRBJ1-1; D may be TRBD1 (5 bases). CDR3 length: 15 residues. V lost 5 bases and J lost 4, with 17 bases in between. Germline CDR1 and CDR2: SGHVS and FNYEAQ. CDR3 sequence (DNA): TGTGCCAGCAGCAAACAAACAGGTCTTGGCACTGAAGCTTTCTTT. Encoded protein: CASSKQTGLGTEAFF.

This clone was detected only once. The genes are TRBV7-9 and TRBJ2-1; 14 bases agree with TRBD2. V was pared by 6 bases and J by 2 bases, with 9 bases of the junction left unmatched. Germline CDR1 reads SEHNR; CDR2 reads FQNEAQ (reference sequence). This CDR3 region has 18 residues. DNA for the CDR3: TGTGCCAGCAGACGTACCGGGACTAGCGGGAGTGCCTACAATGAGCAGTTCTTC. Translating it yields CASRRTGTSGSAYNEQFF.